The sample holds a few counts of the clone carrying this TCR beta chain. A multiplex PCR was run with 60 Vbeta primers and 13 Jbeta primers. Clones were sequenced by immunoSEQ multiplex PCR, and TCRdb holds only the in-frame ones, with some missing. The sample includes about 140,000 clones, 78% seen only once; the top ten take over 2.5%. The data are from a study of cytomegalovirus exposure and HLA in healthy donors. Sequenced: PBMCs. The receptor comes from a female donor in good health and CMV-seronegative.

CDR3 residues: CASSHLGGVNEQFF. The CDR3, as DNA: TGCGCCAGCAGCCACCTCGGAGGTGTTAATGAGCAGTTCTTC. The chain joins TRBV4-1 to TRBJ2-1, with D maybe TRBD2 (5 bases). Germline-derived CDR1 and CDR2 are MGHRA and YSYEKL. Trimming took 3 bases from V and 7 from J, leaving 13 bases between them. This CDR3 spans 14 amino acids.